These 5 T cell receptor beta chains were sequenced from one sample in a study of Tregs in tolerant kidney transplant recipients. TCRdb's copy holds only in-frame clones and misses some; the assay was immunoSEQ multiplex PCR. This sample has tens of thousands of clones, with 70% to 90% found just once. Sequenced material: Tregs from blood, taken before the transplant. These receptors all come from a human donor who received a combined kidney and bone marrow transplant.

The V and J genes are TRBV6-5 and TRBJ1-5; no definite D call. Germline CDR1 MNHEY, CDR2 SVGAGI. Trimming removed 2 bases at V and 4 bases at J, with 6 bases between. The CDR3 length is 13 residues. CDR3 protein: CASSYGENQPQHF. The DNA for the CDR3 is TGTGCCAGCAGTTACGGGGAAAATCAGCCCCAGCATTTT.

V usage is TRBV6-5 and J usage is TRBJ2-7; TRBD1 matches 9 bases. Looked up from germline, CDR1 is MNHEY and CDR2 is SVGAGI. V dropped 6 bases and J dropped 3; count of bases not matched to a gene: 6. The CDR3 is 14 amino acids. The CDR3 is CASSPGTGFYEQYF. In nucleotides, the CDR3 is TGTGCCAGCAGCCCCGGGACAGGGTTCTACGAGCAGTACTTC.

The chain joins TRBV4-3 to TRBJ1-1; D not certain. This CDR3 comprises 15 residues. V lost 1 base to trimming and J lost 1 base, with 10 bases between them. Germline V gene lookup returns CDR1 LGHNA and CDR2 YSLEER. CDR3 loop: CASSQVLTPNTEAFF. DNA for the CDR3: TGCGCCAGCAGCCAAGTTCTAACTCCGAACACTGAAGCTTTCTTT.

In this sample, this clone turned up once. The chain couples TRBV9 to TRBJ2-3; 14 bases match TRBD2. The CDR3 has 15 residues. The trim removed 8 bases at V and 6 bases at J, leaving 8 bases unmatched. Germline loops: CDR1 SGDLS, CDR2 YYNGEE. For the CDR3, the DNA is TGTGCCAGTGGGAAGGGACTAGCGGGGGTGGATACGCAGTATTTT. Translating gives CASGKGLAGVDTQYF.

This clone was seen only a few times. This chain joins TRBV5-4 and TRBJ1-2, with 7 bases fitting TRBD1. Germline V gene data show CDR1 as SGHNT and CDR2 as YYREEE (reference sequence). CDR3 length: 16 residues. J gave up 1 base and V 2 bases, and 8 bases lay outside the gene matches. The CDR3 bases are TGTGCCAGCAGCTTAGGCCCGGGACAGTATAACTATGGCTACACCTTC. The encoded protein is CASSLGPGQYNYGYTF. The complete variable domain, with remaining parts taken from reference TRBV5-4 and TRBJ1-2, reads ETGVTQSPTHLIKTRGQQVTLRCSSQSGHNTVSWYQQALGQGPQFIFQYYREEENGRGNFPPRFSGLQFPNYSSELNVNALELDDSALYLCASSLGPGQYNYGYTFGSGTRLTVV.